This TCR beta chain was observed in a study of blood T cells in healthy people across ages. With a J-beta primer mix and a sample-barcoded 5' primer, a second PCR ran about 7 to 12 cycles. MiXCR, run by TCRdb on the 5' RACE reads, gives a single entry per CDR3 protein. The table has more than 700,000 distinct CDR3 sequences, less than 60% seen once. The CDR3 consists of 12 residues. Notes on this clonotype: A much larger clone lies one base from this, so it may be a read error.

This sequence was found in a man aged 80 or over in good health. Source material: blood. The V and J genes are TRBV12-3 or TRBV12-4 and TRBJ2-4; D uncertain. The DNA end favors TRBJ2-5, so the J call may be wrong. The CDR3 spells CASRFILETQYF. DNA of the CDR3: TGTGCCAGCAGATTCATCCTGGAGACCCAGTACTTC.